The following is a T cell receptor beta chain sequence with its context. Its antigen is as yet unknown. Repertoires were generated with immunoSEQ multiplex PCR, while TCRdb's copy carries only in-frame clones and drops some. The table records around 18,000 clones, roughly 82% of them present only once. The data stem from a study of radiotherapy plus CTLA-4 blockade in lung cancer. Findings of the study overall: Early shifts in blood T cell clones, with interferon-beta, reportedly predicted response best.

Focal radiation plus CTLA-4 blockade with ipilimumab was given to patients with chemo-refractory metastatic non-small-cell lung cancer. V was cut by 1 base and J by 8 bases, with 8 bases left in between. The length of the CDR3 is 12 residues. CDR1 and CDR2 from the germline V gene are SEHNR and FQNEAQ (reference sequence). The clonotype originates from a human donor with non-small cell lung cancer whose response to radiotherapy plus ipilimumab could not be evaluated. This specimen consisted of peripheral blood, obtained from a patient treated with radiotherapy plus ipilimumab. The chain joins TRBV7-9 to TRBJ1-2, with D tentatively TRBD1 (6 bases). The CDR3 nucleotides are TGTGCCAGCAGCTTAGACAGGGTCGGCTACACCTTC. This codes for CASSLDRVGYTF.